This note documents a single T cell receptor beta chain sequence. Its antigen is not known. The data stem from a study of vaccination effects on CD4 cells after COVID-19. At the level of the study: Post-vaccine draws lagged the second dose by a median of 72 days.

Using immunoSEQ multiplex PCR, the repertoire was profiled, and TCRdb retains in-frame clones only, with some absent. The sample includes about 50,000 clones, about 70% of them seen just once. Points from the study as a whole: Convalescent patients were few in the study, and early post-infection timepoints were absent. Late post-vaccination, clones induced by infection and those induced by vaccine underwent marked clonal contraction.

Germline trimming cut 5 bases from V and 5 bases from J; bases unmatched to any gene: 15. CDR1 is SGHAT, CDR2 FQNNGV, per germline. The CDR3 length is 17 residues. Sequencing was preceded by expansion of antigen-specific CD4+ T cells with viral peptide pools in the ViraFEST assay. Between days 9 and 11 of culture, CD4+ T cells were separated out. Two-dose vaccination with either BNT162b2 or mRNA-1273 was given to the participants. Cultures got half-medium changes with IL-2 on days 3 and 7. Source: CD4+ T cells from PBMCs cultured with HCoV-OC43 spike peptides, taken after COVID-19 vaccination. As to subset: HCoV-OC43 spike overlapping peptide pool stimulation. The chain has TRBV11-2 and TRBJ2-5; 9 positions agree with TRBD2. This TCR was sampled from a human donor who received a COVID-19 vaccine. The CDR3 DNA follows: TGTGCCAGCAGCGCTCAAAACAGAGCGGGAGGATGGGAGACCCAGTACTTC. Residues: CASSAQNRAGGWETQYF.